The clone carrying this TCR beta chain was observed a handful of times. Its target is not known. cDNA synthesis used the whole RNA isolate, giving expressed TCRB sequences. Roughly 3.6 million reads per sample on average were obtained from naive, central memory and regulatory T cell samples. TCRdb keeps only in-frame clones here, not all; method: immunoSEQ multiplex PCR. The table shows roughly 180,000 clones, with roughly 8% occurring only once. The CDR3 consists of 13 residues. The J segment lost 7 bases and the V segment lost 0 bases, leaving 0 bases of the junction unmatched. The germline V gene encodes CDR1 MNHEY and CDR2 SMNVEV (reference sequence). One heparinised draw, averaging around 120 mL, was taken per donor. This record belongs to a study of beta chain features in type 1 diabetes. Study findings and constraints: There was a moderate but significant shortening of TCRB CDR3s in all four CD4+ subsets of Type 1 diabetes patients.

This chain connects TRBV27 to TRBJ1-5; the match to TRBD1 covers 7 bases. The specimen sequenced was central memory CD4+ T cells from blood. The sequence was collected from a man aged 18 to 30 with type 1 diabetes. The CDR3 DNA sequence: TGTGCCAGCAGTTTATCGACAGGGCAGCCCCAGCATTTT. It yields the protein CASSLSTGQPQHF.